The 10 T cell receptor beta chains presented below share a single source sample, sequenced in a study of blood T cell repertoires in COVID-19. Generated by immunoSEQ multiplex PCR, the TCRdb table keeps only in-frame clones and is missing some. This sample has roughly 150,000 clones, with around 79% found just once. Sequencing was performed on PBMCs or T cells enriched from blood (not recorded which). The receptors were gathered from a woman in her seventies in a cohort exposed to, infected with or recovered from COVID-19 (not recorded which).

This chain connects TRBV5-1 to TRBJ1-4; tentative D call: TRBD1 (5 bases). CDR3 length: 15 residues. The V and J ends lost 0 bases and 7 bases respectively, with 13 bases between them. Germline V gene sequence: CDR1 SGHRS, CDR2 YFSETQ. CDR3 sequence: CASSLEGRVGEKLFF. CDR3 DNA sequence: TGCGCCAGCAGCTTGGAAGGCAGGGTTGGTGAAAAACTGTTTTTT.

The chain recombines TRBV6-5 with TRBJ2-1, with 11 bases fitting TRBD2. The CDR3 spans 15 residues. With V trimmed by 6 bases and J by 6 bases, 7 bases remained unmatched. Per germline, CDR1 MNHEY and CDR2 SVGAGI. CDR3 nucleotides: TGTGCCAGCAGGTTCCTAGCGGGAGGAATCAATGAGCAGTTCTTC. This encodes CASRFLAGGINEQFF.

The CDR3 here is CASSQAGGRALDTQYF. The CDR3 nucleotides are TGTGCCAGCAGCCAAGCAGGCGGGAGGGCCTTAGATACGCAGTATTTT. The V gene is TRBV4-2, the J gene TRBJ2-3; TRBD2 matches at 9 bases. The J segment lost 5 bases and the V segment lost 1 base, leaving 7 bases of the junction unmatched. The CDR3 sequence is 16 residues long. Germline V lookup: CDR1 LGHNA, CDR2 YNFKEQ.

This rearrangement joins TRBV18 to TRBJ1-1, with 8 bases fitting TRBD1. With V trimmed by 3 bases and J by 0 bases, 9 bases remained unmatched. From germline, CDR1 is KGHSH and CDR2 LQKENI. This CDR3 comprises 17 residues. The CDR3 reads CASSPIGTGRMNTEAFF. The CDR3 bases are TGTGCCAGCTCACCCATTGGGACAGGCCGCATGAACACTGAAGCTTTCTTT.

The chain recombines TRBV18 with TRBJ1-6; D not resolved. Germline CDR1 reads KGHSH; CDR2 reads LQKENI. V was pared by 3 bases and J by 11 bases, with 11 bases between. This CDR3 spans 13 amino acids. CDR3 DNA sequence: TGTGCCAGCTCACCGGAGGAAAGGACACCCCTCCACTTT. Translating it yields CASSPEERTPLHF. Using reference TRBV18 and TRBJ1-6 for the parts outside the CDR3, the full variable domain is NAGVMQNPRHLVRRRGQEARLRCSPMKGHSHVYWYRQLPEEGLKFMVYLQKENIIDESGMPKERFSAEFPKEGPSILRIQQVVRGDSAAYFCASSPEERTPLHFGNGTRLTVT.

The V and J genes are TRBV6-5 and TRBJ1-5; D gene uncertain. Trimming removed 0 bases at V and 5 bases at J, with 11 bases between. The CDR3 has 15 amino acids. CDR1 is MNHEY and CDR2 is SVGAGI in the germline V gene. CDR3 DNA: TGTGCCAGCAGTTACTCGATATCCGGAGATCAGCCCCAGCATTTT. Protein: CASSYSISGDQPQHF.

This clone turned up a few times. This chain connects TRBV7-2 to TRBJ2-5, with TRBD2 as a possible D gene (5 bases). CDR1 is SGHTA and CDR2 is FQGNSA in the germline V gene. The V and J ends lost 0 bases and 1 base respectively, with 6 bases between them. This CDR3 contains 14 residues. The CDR3 region is CASSLAAGQETQYF. CDR3 coding DNA: TGTGCCAGCAGCTTAGCGGCGGGCCAAGAGACCCAGTACTTC. The variable domain in full, completed from reference TRBV7-2 and TRBJ2-5, reads GAGVSQSPSNKVTEKGKDVELRCDPISGHTALYWYRQSLGQGLEFLIYFQGNSAPDKSGLPSDRFSAERTGGSVSTLTIQRTQQEDSAVYLCASSLAAGQETQYFGPGTRLLVL.

The gene calls are TRBV11-1 and TRBJ2-2; possible D gene TRBD1, 6 bases. The germline gives CDR1 SGHAT, CDR2 FQDESV (reference sequence). The CDR3 is 15 residues long. V shed 1 base and J shed 9 bases, with 15 bases lying between them. The CDR3 DNA reads TGTGCCAGCAGCTTAGACAGGGAGCCTTTTAGGGAGCTGTTTTTT. It yields the protein CASSLDREPFRELFF.

The genes are TRBV9 and TRBJ2-2, with 7 bases lining up with TRBD2. Germline CDR1 reads SGDLS; CDR2 reads YYNGEE. The V gene end was trimmed by 1 base and the J gene end by 3 bases; junction bases not matched to a gene: 6. The CDR3 spans 16 residues. The CDR3 spells CASSVSLADHTGELFF. CDR3 DNA sequence: TGTGCCAGCAGCGTAAGTCTAGCGGACCACACCGGGGAGCTGTTTTTT.

This chain joins TRBV27 and TRBJ2-1; tentative D call: TRBD2 (6 bases). The germline gives CDR1 MNHEY, CDR2 SMNVEV (reference sequence). Trimming removed 2 bases at V and 0 bases at J, with 8 bases between. There are 15 residues in the CDR3. This CDR3 is CASSLKGLSYNEQFF. CDR3 nucleotides: TGTGCCAGCAGTTTAAAGGGACTCTCCTACAATGAGCAGTTCTTC.